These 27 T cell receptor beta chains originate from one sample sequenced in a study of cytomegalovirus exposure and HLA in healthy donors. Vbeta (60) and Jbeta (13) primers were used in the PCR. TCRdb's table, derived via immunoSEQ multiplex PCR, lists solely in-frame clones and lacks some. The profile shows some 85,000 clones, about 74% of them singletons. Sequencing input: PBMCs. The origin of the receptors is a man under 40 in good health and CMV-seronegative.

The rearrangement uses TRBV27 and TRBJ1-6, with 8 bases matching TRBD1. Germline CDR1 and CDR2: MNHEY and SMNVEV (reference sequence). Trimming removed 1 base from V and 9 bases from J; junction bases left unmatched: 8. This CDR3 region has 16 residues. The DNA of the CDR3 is TGTGCCAGCAGTTTATATCCAGGGGGCTTTTTTTCACCCCTCCACTTT. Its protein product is CASSLYPGGFFSPLHF.

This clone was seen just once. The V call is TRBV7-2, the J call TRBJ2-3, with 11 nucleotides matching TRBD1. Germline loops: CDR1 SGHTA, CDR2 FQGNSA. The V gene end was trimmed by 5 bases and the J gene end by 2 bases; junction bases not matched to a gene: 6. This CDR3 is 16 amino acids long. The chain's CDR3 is CASSLGQGAFTDTQYF. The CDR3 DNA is TGTGCCAGCAGCCTAGGACAGGGGGCCTTCACAGATACGCAGTATTTT. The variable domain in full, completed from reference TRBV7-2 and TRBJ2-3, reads GAGVSQSPSNKVTEKGKDVELRCDPISGHTALYWYRQSLGQGLEFLIYFQGNSAPDKSGLPSDRFSAERTGGSVSTLTIQRTQQEDSAVYLCASSLGQGAFTDTQYFGPGTRLTVL.

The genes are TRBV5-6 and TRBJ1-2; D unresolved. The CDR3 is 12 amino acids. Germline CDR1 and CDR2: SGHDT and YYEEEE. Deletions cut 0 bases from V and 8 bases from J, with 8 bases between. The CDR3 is CASSLEAGGYTF. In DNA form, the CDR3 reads TGTGCCAGCAGCTTGGAGGCAGGCGGCTACACCTTC.

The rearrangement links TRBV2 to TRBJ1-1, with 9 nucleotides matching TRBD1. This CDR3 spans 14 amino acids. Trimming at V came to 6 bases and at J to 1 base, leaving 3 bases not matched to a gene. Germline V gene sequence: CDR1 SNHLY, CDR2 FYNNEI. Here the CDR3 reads CASRTGQGNTEAFF. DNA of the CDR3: TGTGCCAGCAGAACGGGACAGGGGAACACTGAAGCTTTCTTT.

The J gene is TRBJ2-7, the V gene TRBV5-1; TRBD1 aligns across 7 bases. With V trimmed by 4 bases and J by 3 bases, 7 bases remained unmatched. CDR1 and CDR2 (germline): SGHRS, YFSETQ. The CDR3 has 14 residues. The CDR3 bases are TGCGCCAGCAGCCAGGGACAGACCTTCTACGAGCAGTACTTC. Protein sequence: CASSQGQTFYEQYF. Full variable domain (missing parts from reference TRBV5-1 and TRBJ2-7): KAGVTQTPRYLIKTRGQQVTLSCSPISGHRSVSWYQQTPGQGLQFLFEYFSETQRNKGNFPGRFSGRQFSNSRSEMNVSTLELGDSALYLCASSQGQTFYEQYFGPGTRLTVT.

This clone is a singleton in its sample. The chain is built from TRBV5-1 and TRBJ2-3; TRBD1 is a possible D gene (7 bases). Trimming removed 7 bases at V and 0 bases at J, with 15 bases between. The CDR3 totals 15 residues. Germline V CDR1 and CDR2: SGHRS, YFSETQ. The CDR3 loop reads CASCQGEASTDTQYF. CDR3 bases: TGCGCCAGCTGTCAGGGGGAGGCTAGCACAGATACGCAGTATTTT.

The CDR3 spells CASSHGVGTDTQYF. CDR3 DNA sequence: TGCGCCAGCAGCCACGGGGTAGGCACAGATACGCAGTATTTT. The rearrangement joins TRBV4-1 to TRBJ2-3, with TRBD2 as a possible D gene (5 bases). V was pared by 3 bases and J by 1 base, with 8 bases between. The CDR3 is made up of 14 amino acids. The germline V gene encodes CDR1 MGHRA and CDR2 YSYEKL.

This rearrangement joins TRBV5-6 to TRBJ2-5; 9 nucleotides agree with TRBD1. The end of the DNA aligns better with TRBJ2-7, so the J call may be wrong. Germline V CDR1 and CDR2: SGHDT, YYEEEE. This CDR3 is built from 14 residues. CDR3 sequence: CASSLVGQGYEQYF. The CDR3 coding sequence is TGTGCCAGCAGCTTGGTGGGACAGGGCTACGAGCAGTACTTC.

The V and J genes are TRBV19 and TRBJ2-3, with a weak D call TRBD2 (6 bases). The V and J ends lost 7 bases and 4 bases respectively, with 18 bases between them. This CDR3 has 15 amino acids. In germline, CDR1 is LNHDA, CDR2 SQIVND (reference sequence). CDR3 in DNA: TGTGCCAGTACCGCCATCGTGGGGGGTCCAGATACGCAGTATTTT. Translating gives CASTAIVGGPDTQYF. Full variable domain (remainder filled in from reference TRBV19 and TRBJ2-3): DGGITQSPKYLFRKEGQNVTLSCEQNLNHDAMYWYRQDPGQGLRLIYYSQIVNDFQKGDIAEGYSVSREKKESFPLTVTSAQKNPTAFYLCASTAIVGGPDTQYFGPGTRLTVL.

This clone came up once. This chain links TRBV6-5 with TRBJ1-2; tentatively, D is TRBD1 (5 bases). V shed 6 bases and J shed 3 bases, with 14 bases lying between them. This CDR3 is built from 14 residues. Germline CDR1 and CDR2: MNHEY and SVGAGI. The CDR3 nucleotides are TGTGCCAGCAGGTTAAGAAGCAGGGACTATGGCTACACCTTC. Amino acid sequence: CASRLRSRDYGYTF.

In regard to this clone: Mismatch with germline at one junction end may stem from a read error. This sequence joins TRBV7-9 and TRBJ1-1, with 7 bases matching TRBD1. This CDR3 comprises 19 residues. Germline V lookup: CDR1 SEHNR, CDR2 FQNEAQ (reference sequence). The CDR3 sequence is CSSSPEYGGNRGSGTEAFF. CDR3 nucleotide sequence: TGTTCCAGCAGCCCAGAATATGGGGGTAACAGGGGCTCGGGCACTGAAGCTTTCTTT.

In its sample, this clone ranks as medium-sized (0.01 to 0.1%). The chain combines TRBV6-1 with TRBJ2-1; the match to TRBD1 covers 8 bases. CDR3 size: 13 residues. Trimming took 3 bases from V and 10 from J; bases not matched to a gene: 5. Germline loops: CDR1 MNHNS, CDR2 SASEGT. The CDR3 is CASSERGQEEQFF. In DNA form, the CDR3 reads TGTGCCAGCAGTGAGAGGGGACAGGAGGAGCAGTTCTTC.

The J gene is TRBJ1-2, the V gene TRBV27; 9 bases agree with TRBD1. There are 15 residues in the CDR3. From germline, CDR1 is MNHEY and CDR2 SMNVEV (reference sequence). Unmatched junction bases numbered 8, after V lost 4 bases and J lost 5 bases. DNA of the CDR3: TGTGCCAGCAGTTCAGCGGACAGGGGAGGGTATGGCTACACCTTC. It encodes CASSSADRGGYGYTF.

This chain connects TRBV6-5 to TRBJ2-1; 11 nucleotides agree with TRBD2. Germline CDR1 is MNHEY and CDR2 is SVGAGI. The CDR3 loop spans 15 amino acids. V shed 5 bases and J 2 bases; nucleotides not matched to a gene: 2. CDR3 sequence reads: CASSTTSGAYNEQFF. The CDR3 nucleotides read TGTGCCAGCAGTACGACTAGCGGGGCCTACAATGAGCAGTTCTTC.

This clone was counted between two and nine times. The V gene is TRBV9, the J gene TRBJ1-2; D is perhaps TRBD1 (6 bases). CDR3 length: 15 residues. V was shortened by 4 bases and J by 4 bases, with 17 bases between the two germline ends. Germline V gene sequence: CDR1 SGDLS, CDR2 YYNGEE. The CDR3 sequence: CASSPGADSSYGYTF. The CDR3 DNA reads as TGTGCCAGCAGCCCAGGGGCGGACAGTTCCTATGGCTACACCTTC.

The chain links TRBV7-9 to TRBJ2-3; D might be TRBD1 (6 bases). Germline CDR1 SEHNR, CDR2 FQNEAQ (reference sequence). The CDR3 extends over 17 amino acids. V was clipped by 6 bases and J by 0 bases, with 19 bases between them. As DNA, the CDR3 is TGTGCCAGCAGTCAACGAGGACAGACGACGAGCACAGATACGCAGTATTTT. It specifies CASSQRGQTTSTDTQYF.

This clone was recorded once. The CDR3 region is CASSQGRQLRSSGANVLTF. In nucleotides, the CDR3 is TGCGCCAGCAGCCAAGGAAGACAGCTTAGGAGCTCTGGGGCCAACGTCCTGACTTTC. The chain couples TRBV4-1 to TRBJ2-6; perhaps TRBD1 as D (5 bases). This CDR3 has 19 residues. V was pared by 1 base and J by 0 bases, with 16 bases between. Germline V lookup: CDR1 MGHRA, CDR2 YSYEKL.

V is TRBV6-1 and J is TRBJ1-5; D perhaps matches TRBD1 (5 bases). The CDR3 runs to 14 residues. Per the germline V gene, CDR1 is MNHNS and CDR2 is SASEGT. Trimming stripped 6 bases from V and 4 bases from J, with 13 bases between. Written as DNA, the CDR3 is TGTGCCAGCAGCCTTACCCAGGGTAATCAGCCCCAGCATTTT. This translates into CASSLTQGNQPQHF.

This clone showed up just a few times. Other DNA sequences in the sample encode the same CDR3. CDR3 nucleotide sequence: TGTGCCAGCTCCGAACTCTACGAGCAGTACTTC. Translated, it gives CASSELYEQYF. The chain links TRBV2 to TRBJ2-7; no clear D. The CDR3 contains 11 residues. Germline V gene data show CDR1 as SNHLY and CDR2 as FYNNEI. V was cut by 8 bases and J by 3 bases, with 8 bases left in between.

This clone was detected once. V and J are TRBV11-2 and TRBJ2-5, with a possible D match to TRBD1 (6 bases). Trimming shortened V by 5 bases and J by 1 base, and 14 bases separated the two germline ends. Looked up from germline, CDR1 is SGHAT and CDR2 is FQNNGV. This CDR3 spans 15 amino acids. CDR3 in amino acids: CASSPEGHVQETQYF. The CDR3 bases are TGTGCCAGCAGCCCAGAGGGACACGTCCAAGAGACCCAGTACTTC.

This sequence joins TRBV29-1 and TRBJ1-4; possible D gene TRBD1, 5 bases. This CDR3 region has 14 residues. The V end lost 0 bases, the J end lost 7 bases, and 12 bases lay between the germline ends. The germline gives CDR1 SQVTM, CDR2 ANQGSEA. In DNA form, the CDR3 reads TGCAGCGTTGAAGATCCGGAAGGGGCTGAAAAACTGTTTTTT. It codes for CSVEDPEGAEKLFF.

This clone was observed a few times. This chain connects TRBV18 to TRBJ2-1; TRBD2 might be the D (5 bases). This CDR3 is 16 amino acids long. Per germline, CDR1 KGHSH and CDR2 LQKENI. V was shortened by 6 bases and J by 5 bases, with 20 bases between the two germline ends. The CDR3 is CASSPQSGSNNNEQFF. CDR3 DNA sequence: TGTGCCAGCTCCCCCCAATCGGGGTCAAATAACAATGAGCAGTTCTTC.

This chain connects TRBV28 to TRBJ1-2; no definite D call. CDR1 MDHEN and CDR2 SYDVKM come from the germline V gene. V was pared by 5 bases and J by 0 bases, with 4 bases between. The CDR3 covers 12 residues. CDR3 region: CASSLANYGYTF. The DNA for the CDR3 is TGTGCCAGCAGTCTAGCTAACTATGGCTACACCTTC.

CDR3 region: CASSFQGRVSYF. CDR3 coding DNA: TGCGCCAGCAGCTTCCAGGGCAGGGTCAGTTACTTC. V is TRBV5-1 and J is TRBJ2-5, with TRBD1 as a possible D gene (5 bases). The V gene lost 2 bases and the J gene lost 14 bases, with 16 bases spanning the gap. The germline V gene has CDR1 SGHRS and CDR2 YFSETQ. The CDR3 consists of 12 residues.

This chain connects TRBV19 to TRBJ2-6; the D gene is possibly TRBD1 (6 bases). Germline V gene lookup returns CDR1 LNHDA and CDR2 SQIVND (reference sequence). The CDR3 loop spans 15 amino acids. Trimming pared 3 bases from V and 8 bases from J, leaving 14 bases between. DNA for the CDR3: TGTGCCAGTAGTATTCTTTCCAGGGGTCCCAACGTCCTGACTTTC. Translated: CASSILSRGPNVLTF.

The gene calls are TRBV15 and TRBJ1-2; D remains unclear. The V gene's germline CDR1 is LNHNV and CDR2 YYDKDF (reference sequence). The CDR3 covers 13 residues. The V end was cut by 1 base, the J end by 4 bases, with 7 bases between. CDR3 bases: TGTGCCACCAGCAGAGCCAACACCTATGGCTACACCTTC. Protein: CATSRANTYGYTF.

CDR3 loop: CASSERTGIYGYTF. CDR3 DNA: TGTGCCAGCAGTGAGAGGACAGGGATCTATGGCTACACCTTC. The chain is built from TRBV6-1 and TRBJ1-2, with TRBD1 matching 8 bases. CDR3 length equals 14 residues. J was trimmed by 4 bases and V by 3 bases; bases with no gene match: 4. Germline CDR1 reads MNHNS; CDR2 reads SASEGT.